This T cell receptor (beta chain) is from a study of blood T cell repertoires in COVID-19. In the study overall: Nucleic acid was either cDNA or gDNA, and it came from T cells, B-cell-depleted T cells, or PBMCs.

Recruitment covered 20 to 25 US areas and drew participants whose ages spanned roughly 18 to 100 years. Participant-given clinical history determined each cohort assignment. There are 20 residues in the CDR3. The table came from immunoSEQ multiplex PCR; TCRdb's copy has only in-frame clones and leaves some out. Of over 150,000 clones listed, roughly 87% are singletons. The receptor was derived from a woman in her forties or fifties who had recovered from COVID-19. The chain joins TRBV12-2 to TRBJ2-3; TRBD2, the table's D call, was not compared with the DNA. TRBV12-2 is shown as a pseudogene. The sequencing input was PBMCs or T cells enriched from blood (not recorded which). The CDR3: CASRVRGGLAGGPGTDTQYF. CDR3 nucleotide sequence: TGTGCAAGTCGTGTCCGGGGAGGACTAGCGGGAGGGCCCGGCACAGATACGCAGTATTTT.